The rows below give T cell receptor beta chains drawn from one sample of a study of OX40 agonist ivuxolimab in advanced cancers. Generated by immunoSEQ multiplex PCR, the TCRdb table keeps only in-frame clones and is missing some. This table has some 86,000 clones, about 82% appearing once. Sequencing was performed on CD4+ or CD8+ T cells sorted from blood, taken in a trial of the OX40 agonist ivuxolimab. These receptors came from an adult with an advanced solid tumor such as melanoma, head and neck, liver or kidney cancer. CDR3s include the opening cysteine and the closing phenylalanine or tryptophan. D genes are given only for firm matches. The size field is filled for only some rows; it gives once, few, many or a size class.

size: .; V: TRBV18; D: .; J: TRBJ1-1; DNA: TGTGCCAGCTCACGTGGAGGGGATGAAGCTTTCTTT; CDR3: CASSRGGDEAFF
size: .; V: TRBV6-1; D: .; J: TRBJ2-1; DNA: TGTGGAACGAGGGGGGCCGTAAACCCCTACAATGAGCAGTTCTTC; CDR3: CGTRGAVNPYNEQFF
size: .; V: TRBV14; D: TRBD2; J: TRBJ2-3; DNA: TGTGCCAGCAGCCAACTTCGGGGGGGAATAACAGATACGCAGTATTTT; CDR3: CASSQLRGGITDTQYF
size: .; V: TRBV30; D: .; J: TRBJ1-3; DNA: TGTGCCTGTGGCCTCAGTTCCTACACCATATATTTT; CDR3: CACGLSSYTIYF
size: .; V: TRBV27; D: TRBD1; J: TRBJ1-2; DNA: TGTGCCAGCAGTTTTGCAGGGGGCGACTATGGCTACACCTTC; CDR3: CASSFAGGDYGYTF
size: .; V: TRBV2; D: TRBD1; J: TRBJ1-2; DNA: TGTGCCAGCAGTCCGGACAGGGGGCAAAAGGGCTACACCTTC; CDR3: CASSPDRGQKGYTF
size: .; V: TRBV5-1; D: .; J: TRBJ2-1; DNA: TGCGCCAGCAGCTTGGGACAGTCCTACAATGAGCAGTTCTTC; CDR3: CASSLGQSYNEQFF
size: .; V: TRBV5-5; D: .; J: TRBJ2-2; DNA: TGTGCCAGCAGCACGGTACTCGGGGAAAGGGAGCTGTTTTTT; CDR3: CASSTVLGERELFF
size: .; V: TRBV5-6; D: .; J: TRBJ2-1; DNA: TGTGCCAGCAGCGGTATCCCGGGACCTTCCAATGAGCAGTTCTTC; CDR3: CASSGIPGPSNEQFF
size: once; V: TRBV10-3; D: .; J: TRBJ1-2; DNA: TGTGCCATCAGCGGGTCCTATGGCTACACCTTC; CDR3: CAISGSYGYTF
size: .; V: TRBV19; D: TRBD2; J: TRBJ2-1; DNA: TGTGCCAGTAGTATCGGGGGGAACAATGAGCAGTTCTTC; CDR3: CASSIGGNNEQFF
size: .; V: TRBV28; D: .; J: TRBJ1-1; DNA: TGTGCCAGCAGTGCCTGGCGGGGAGGGCTGACTGAAGCTTTCTTT; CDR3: CASSAWRGGLTEAFF
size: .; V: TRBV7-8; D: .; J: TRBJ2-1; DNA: TGTGCCAGCAGCTCGTATCTGGGGACCCCCTCCTACAATGAGCAGTTCTTC; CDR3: CASSSYLGTPSYNEQFF
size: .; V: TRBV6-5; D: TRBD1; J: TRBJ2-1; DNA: TGTGCCAGCAGTTACTCTTGGACAGGGGGATACAATGAGCAGTTCTTC; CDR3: CASSYSWTGGYNEQFF
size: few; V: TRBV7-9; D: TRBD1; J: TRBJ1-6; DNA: TGTGCCAGCAGCGTTCAGGGGGAGTCACCCCTCCACTTT; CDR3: CASSVQGESPLHF